Below are 28 T cell receptor beta chains sequenced from a single sample in a study of blood T cell repertoires in COVID-19. Clones were read by immunoSEQ multiplex PCR, and TCRdb kept only the in-frame ones, dropping some. The data show a few hundred thousand clones, approximately 90% seen once. The sequencing sample was made of PBMCs or T cells enriched from blood (not recorded which). These receptor sequences come from a woman in her 30s who had recovered from COVID-19.

On this clone itself: The same CDR3 also results from other DNA sequences found in this sample. V gene TRBV19 combines with J gene TRBJ1-5, with D possibly TRBD1 on 5 matching bases. Trimming cost V 4 bases and J 4 bases, with 11 bases left between them. Germline assignment: CDR1 LNHDA and CDR2 SQIVND (reference sequence). There are 14 residues in the CDR3. The CDR3 loop is CASSTRQGNQPQHF. The CDR3 region has the DNA TGTGCCAGTAGTACCCGGCAGGGAAATCAGCCCCAGCATTTT.

This rearrangement joins TRBV20-1 to TRBJ1-4; D uncertain. Looked up from germline, CDR1 is DFQATT and CDR2 is SNEGSKA (reference sequence). CDR3 size: 17 residues. Trimming cost V 3 bases and J 2 bases, with 19 bases left between them. CDR3 in DNA: TGCAGTGCTAGTCAGGACTCGGGTTTATGGACTAATGAAAAACTGTTTTTT. It encodes CSASQDSGLWTNEKLFF.

The chain uses TRBV27 and TRBJ2-4; 7 nucleotides match TRBD2. The germline V gene has CDR1 MNHEY and CDR2 SMNVEV (reference sequence). CDR3 length: 15 residues. V lost 6 bases and J lost 1; bases outside the gene matches: 6. The CDR3 loop reads CASRSGGTAKNIQYF. The CDR3 DNA follows: TGTGCCAGCAGATCCGGGGGGACGGCCAAAAACATTCAGTACTTC.

The chain uses TRBV12-3 or TRBV12-4 and TRBJ1-2; D is uncertain. The CDR3 runs 13 residues. With 3 bases removed from V and 6 bases from J, the gap between germline ends came to 11 bases. The CDR3 DNA sequence: TGTGCCAGCAGTTTTCGTCCTTTCCATGGCTACACCTTC. Its translation: CASSFRPFHGYTF.

This clone is a singleton in its sample. The chain combines TRBV19 with TRBJ1-6, with 7 nucleotides matching TRBD1. The CDR3 length is 14 residues. CDR1 is LNHDA and CDR2 is SQIVND in the germline V gene (reference sequence). V dropped 4 bases and J dropped 9; count of bases not matched to a gene: 6. CDR3 residues: CASSTGQAVSPLHF. Written as DNA, the CDR3 is TGTGCCAGTAGTACAGGACAGGCCGTTTCACCCCTCCACTTT.

This clone was seen only once. V usage is TRBV5-4 and J usage is TRBJ2-7; perhaps TRBD1 as D (6 bases). The V and J ends lost 0 bases and 6 bases respectively, with 16 bases between them. The CDR3 runs to 15 residues. Germline CDR1 is SGHNT and CDR2 is YYREEE (reference sequence). The CDR3 region is CASSLDGGPTVEQYF. CDR3 coding DNA: TGTGCCAGCAGCTTGGATGGGGGCCCGACGGTCGAGCAGTACTTC. Full variable domain (missing parts from reference TRBV5-4 and TRBJ2-7): ETGVTQSPTHLIKTRGQQVTLRCSSQSGHNTVSWYQQALGQGPQFIFQYYREEENGRGNFPPRFSGLQFPNYSSELNVNALELDDSALYLCASSLDGGPTVEQYFGPGTRLTVT.

This chain uses TRBV19 with TRBJ2-2, with a possible D match to TRBD1 (6 bases). The ends were cut back, 0 bases at V and 5 bases at J, with 10 bases in the middle. Germline V gene data show CDR1 as LNHDA and CDR2 as SQIVND (reference sequence). This CDR3 has 15 residues. The CDR3 spells CASSIDHRDTGELFF. The CDR3 nucleotides read TGTGCCAGTAGTATAGACCACAGGGATACCGGGGAGCTGTTTTTT.

The rearrangement uses TRBV10-3 and TRBJ1-2; perhaps TRBD1 as D (6 bases). CDR1 and CDR2 from the germline V gene are ENHRY and SYGVKD. CDR3 length: 14 amino acids. V lost 6 bases to trimming and J lost 4 bases, with 15 bases between them. This CDR3 is CAISQGQNLYGYTF. As DNA, the CDR3 is TGTGCCATCAGCCAGGGACAAAACCTCTATGGCTACACCTTC.

The chain links TRBV6-4 to TRBJ1-5; D is ambiguous. This CDR3 region has 13 residues. CDR1 and CDR2 (germline): MRHNA, SNTAGT. The V end lost 0 bases, the J end lost 5 bases, and 5 bases lay between the germline ends. CDR3 in DNA: TGTGCCAGCAGTGACTCGCCGGATCAGCCCCAGCATTTT. Encoded protein: CASSDSPDQPQHF.

The rearrangement links TRBV5-1 to TRBJ1-5; 9 bases match TRBD1. This CDR3 has 14 residues. Germline-derived CDR1 and CDR2 are SGHRS and YFSETQ. Trimming cost V 4 bases and J 6 bases; bases outside gene matches: 5. The CDR3 reads CASSPGQGGQPQHF. For the CDR3, the DNA is TGCGCCAGCAGCCCGGGACAGGGAGGTCAGCCCCAGCATTTT.

The chain links TRBV5-8 to TRBJ1-1; unclear D gene. The V end was cut by 5 bases, the J end by 12 bases, with 5 bases between. The CDR3 has 8 residues. Per germline, CDR1 SGHTS and CDR2 YDEGEE. CDR3 loop: CASSFTFF. The CDR3 DNA sequence: TGTGCCAGCAGTTTCACTTTCTTT. Together with reference TRBV5-8 and TRBJ1-1, the CDR3 gives the full variable domain: EAGVTQSPTHLIKTRGQQATLRCSPISGHTSVYWYQQALGLGLQFLLWYDEGEERNRGNFPPRFSGRQFPNYSSELNVNALELEDSALYLCASSFTFFGQGTRLTVV.

A few counts support this clone. The chain combines TRBV24-1 with TRBJ2-5; D is perhaps TRBD1 (6 bases). Germline V lookup: CDR1 KGHDR, CDR2 SFDVKD. This CDR3 is built from 13 residues. Between the trimmed V and J ends, which lost 12 bases and 1 base, there was a span of 14 bases. The CDR3 DNA is TGTGCCGTTCAGGGGCTAGCCCAAGAGACCCAGTACTTC. Its translation: CAVQGLAQETQYF.

The rearrangement uses TRBV6-2 or TRBV6-3 and TRBJ1-5; D uncertain. Trimming removed 3 bases at V and 0 bases at J, with 12 bases between. Germline loops: CDR1 MNHEY, CDR2 SVGEGT. The length of the CDR3 is 16 residues. The CDR3 DNA reads as TGTGCCAGCAGTTATGCAGGTGGTTATAGCAATCAGCCCCAGCATTTT. Protein sequence: CASSYAGGYSNQPQHF.

The count of this clone is one. This chain uses TRBV30 with TRBJ2-1; TRBD2 agrees at 12 bases. V trimming: 3 bases; J trimming: 4 bases; junction bases outside the gene matches: 25. The CDR3 is made up of 22 amino acids. Germline CDR1 is GTSNPN and CDR2 is SVGIG (reference sequence). The CDR3 reads CAWRTRSDPGTSGPKHYNEQFF. The CDR3 region has the DNA TGTGCCTGGAGGACAAGGAGTGATCCGGGGACTAGCGGGCCGAAACATTACAATGAGCAGTTCTTC.

The V and J genes are TRBV20-1 and TRBJ1-6; tentative D call: TRBD1 (6 bases). Germline lookup yields CDR1 DFQATT and CDR2 SNEGSKA (reference sequence). The CDR3 covers 18 residues. V lost 3 bases to trimming and J lost 1 base, with 19 bases between them. The CDR3 nucleotides are TGCAGTGCTAGTGGTTTTAGGGGGTCGGGTTCCTATAATTCACCCCTCCACTTT. Its protein product is CSASGFRGSGSYNSPLHF.

This clone turned up a few times. The chain joins TRBV19 to TRBJ2-7; the match to TRBD1 covers 10 bases. The CDR3 runs to 19 residues. The germline CDR1 and CDR2 sequences are LNHDA and SQIVND (reference sequence). V trimming: 8 bases; J trimming: 2 bases; junction bases outside the gene matches: 21. CDR3 residues: CASQSLGQGKPGSPYEQYF. The CDR3 nucleotides read TGTGCCAGTCAGTCCCTGGGACAGGGGAAACCCGGAAGTCCCTACGAGCAGTACTTC. Combining the CDR3 with reference TRBV19 and TRBJ2-7 gives the whole variable domain DGGITQSPKYLFRKEGQNVTLSCEQNLNHDAMYWYRQDPGQGLRLIYYSQIVNDFQKGDIAEGYSVSREKKESFPLTVTSAQKNPTAFYLCASQSLGQGKPGSPYEQYFGPGTRLTVT.

V and J are TRBV4-2 and TRBJ2-1; D gene ambiguous. There are 15 residues in the CDR3. Germline V gives CDR1 LGHNA, CDR2 YNFKEQ. Trimming stripped 1 base from V and 5 bases from J, with 12 bases between. DNA for the CDR3: TGTGCCAGCAGCCAAGTGGGCCAGGTCGACAATGAGCAGTTCTTC. This sequence encodes CASSQVGQVDNEQFF.

V usage is TRBV9 and J usage is TRBJ2-2; D not resolved. CDR3 length equals 12 residues. Germline CDR1 and CDR2: SGDLS and YYNGEE. The V end lost 4 bases, the J end lost 4 bases, and 5 bases lay between the germline ends. CDR3 nucleotide sequence: TGTGCCAGCAGCACCGGCACCGGGGAGCTGTTTTTT. It specifies CASSTGTGELFF.

The V gene is TRBV5-4, the J gene TRBJ1-1; D is uncertain. Per germline, CDR1 SGHNT and CDR2 YYREEE (reference sequence). The CDR3 is made up of 11 amino acids. With 5 bases removed from V and 4 bases from J, the gap between germline ends came to 6 bases. The CDR3 DNA follows: TGTGCCAGCAGTCATAGCACTGAAGCTTTCTTT. Residues: CASSHSTEAFF.

The table lists this clone with a count of one. The rearrangement uses TRBV28 and TRBJ1-6, with unresolved D. Germline V lookup: CDR1 MDHEN, CDR2 SYDVKM. The CDR3 loop spans 13 amino acids. Trimming removed 8 bases from V and 9 bases from J, with 14 bases in between. The CDR3 protein is CASGEQQSSPLHF. CDR3 bases: TGTGCCAGCGGGGAGCAGCAGTCTTCACCCCTCCACTTT.

V is TRBV11-3 and J is TRBJ1-1; no firm D call. From germline, CDR1 is SGHNT and CDR2 YENEEA. The CDR3 contains 13 residues. Trimming stripped 0 bases from V and 7 bases from J, with 9 bases between. The CDR3 sequence: CASSLDEISEAFF. CDR3 coding DNA: TGTGCCAGCAGCTTAGATGAAATCAGTGAAGCTTTCTTT.

The genes are TRBV7-2 and TRBJ2-1, with D possibly matching TRBD2 (5 bases). Deletions cut 3 bases from V and 5 bases from J, with 11 bases between. Germline CDR1 reads SGHTA; CDR2 reads FQGNSA. CDR3 length: 14 residues. CDR3 loop: CASSLDRTHNEQFF. CDR3 DNA: TGTGCCAGCAGCTTGGATCGGACTCACAATGAGCAGTTCTTC.

The chain has TRBV7-3 and TRBJ2-3, with 7 bases fitting TRBD2. Germline V gene data show CDR1 as SGHTA and CDR2 as FQGTGA. CDR3 size: 15 residues. The ends lost 5 bases at V and 4 bases at J; junction bases unmatched: 9. The CDR3 region has the DNA TGTGCCAGCAGCGGATCGGGACTACGATCAGATACGCAGTATTTT. Residues: CASSGSGLRSDTQYF. Looking up the rest from reference TRBV7-3 and TRBJ2-3 gives the full variable domain: GAGVSQTPSNKVTEKGKYVELRCDPISGHTALYWYRQSLGQGPEFLIYFQGTGAADDSGLPNDRFFAVRPEGSVSTLKIQRTERGDSAVYLCASSGSGLRSDTQYFGPGTRLTVL.

The chain combines TRBV24-1 with TRBJ2-2; 7 bases are a match to TRBD1. The trim removed 5 bases at V and 13 bases at J, leaving 6 bases unmatched. Germline V gives CDR1 KGHDR, CDR2 SFDVKD. The CDR3 covers 12 residues. CDR3 loop: CATSARGRGLFF. In nucleotides, the CDR3 is TGTGCCACCAGTGCAAGGGGGCGCGGGCTGTTTTTT.

The rearrangement uses TRBV27 and TRBJ2-7; the match to TRBD1 covers 8 bases. This CDR3 is built from 14 residues. With 6 bases clipped from V and 0 bases from J, the junction kept 4 bases outside the gene matches. Germline V gene sequence: CDR1 MNHEY, CDR2 SMNVEV (reference sequence). CDR3 amino acids: CASRRTGGSYEQYF. The CDR3 nucleotides read TGTGCCAGCAGGAGAACAGGGGGCTCCTACGAGCAGTACTTC.

V gene TRBV11-3 combines with J gene TRBJ2-1; a weak D match, TRBD2 (5 bases). Germline V gives CDR1 SGHNT, CDR2 YENEEA. V was cut by 2 bases and J by 12 bases, with 14 bases left in between. The CDR3 loop spans 13 amino acids. The CDR3 reads CASSLPRPSTQFF. The CDR3 DNA reads as TGTGCCAGCAGCTTACCCCGACCTAGCACGCAGTTCTTC.

The chain combines TRBV30 with TRBJ1-6; tentative D call: TRBD1 (6 bases). CDR1 is GTSNPN and CDR2 is SVGIG in the germline V gene (reference sequence). The CDR3 runs to 14 residues. Trimming pared 6 bases from V and 1 base from J, leaving 10 bases between. As DNA, the CDR3 is TGTGCCTGCCCTGGACAGTCCTATAATTCACCCCTCCACTTT. This sequence encodes CACPGQSYNSPLHF.

The chain carries TRBV20-1 and TRBJ2-3, with D possibly matching TRBD1 (5 bases). This CDR3 has 15 residues. Germline V gives CDR1 DFQATT, CDR2 SNEGSKA (reference sequence). V lost 3 bases and J 2 bases, leaving 15 bases between the germline ends. CDR3 nucleotide sequence: TGCAGTGCTAGTGATCTCCAGGGAAACACAGATACGCAGTATTTT. Its translation: CSASDLQGNTDTQYF.